The 31 T cell receptor beta chains reported below all come from one sample, sequenced in a study of cytomegalovirus exposure and HLA in healthy donors. Both 60 Vbeta primers and 13 Jbeta primers went into the PCR. Sequencing used immunoSEQ multiplex PCR; TCRdb keeps in-frame clones, though not all of them. The data contain roughly 190,000 clones, 78% of them seen just once; the ten biggest clones take up less than 3.5%. Sequencing input: PBMCs. Source of these receptors: a female donor in good health and CMV-seronegative.

This clone showed up just a few times. This rearrangement joins TRBV5-1 to TRBJ1-2; perhaps TRBD1 as D (6 bases). CDR1 and CDR2 from the germline V gene are SGHRS and YFSETQ. The CDR3 consists of 14 residues. Trimming took 4 bases from V and 4 from J, leaving 14 bases between them. CDR3 nucleotides: TGCGCCAGCAGCAGCCTACAGGGTTCCTATGGCTACACCTTC. Encoded protein: CASSSLQGSYGYTF. The full variable domain, rest sourced from reference TRBV5-1 and TRBJ1-2, is KAGVTQTPRYLIKTRGQQVTLSCSPISGHRSVSWYQQTPGQGLQFLFEYFSETQRNKGNFPGRFSGRQFSNSRSEMNVSTLELGDSALYLCASSSLQGSYGYTFGSGTRLTVV.

The chain couples TRBV9 to TRBJ1-3; tentatively, D is TRBD1 (6 bases). The germline V gene has CDR1 SGDLS and CDR2 YYNGEE. CDR3 length: 18 amino acids. V lost 3 bases, J lost 0 bases, and 19 bases lay in between. The chain's CDR3 is CASSDTGTTPYSGNTIYF. The DNA of the CDR3 is TGTGCCAGCAGCGACACCGGGACAACTCCTTACTCTGGAAACACCATATATTTT.

Worth noting for this clone: The germline gene is not matched at one end of the junction; a read error may be the cause. The rearrangement uses TRBV7-9 and TRBJ2-4; 8 bases fit TRBD2. Germline V gives CDR1 SEHNR, CDR2 FQNEAQ (reference sequence). The CDR3 extends over 14 amino acids. CDR3 coding DNA: TGTTCCAGCAGCGCTCGTAGCGGGACGGTCATTCAGTACTTC. Translated, it gives CSSSARSGTVIQYF.

This chain joins TRBV7-8 and TRBJ1-1, with 8 bases aligning to TRBD1. Germline CDR1 is SGHVS and CDR2 is FQNEAQ. The CDR3 consists of 14 residues. Unmatched junction bases numbered 4, after V lost 1 base and J lost 6 bases. The CDR3: CASSLGGQDSEAFF. Here the CDR3 DNA reads TGTGCCAGCAGCTTAGGGGGACAGGACTCTGAAGCTTTCTTT. The whole variable domain, remainder taken from reference TRBV7-8 and TRBJ1-1, is GAGVSQSPRYKVAKRGQDVALRCDPISGHVSLFWYQQALGQGPEFLTYFQNEAQLDKSGLPSDRFFAERPEGSVSTLKIQRTQQEDSAVYLCASSLGGQDSEAFFGQGTRLTVV.

V usage is TRBV18 and J usage is TRBJ2-7; 13 bases match TRBD2. Germline-derived CDR1 and CDR2 are KGHSH and LQKENI. CDR3 length: 15 residues. The V and J ends lost 5 bases and 7 bases, in that order; junction bases with no gene match: 8. The CDR3, as DNA: TGTGCCAGCTCAGCCGGACTAGCGGGAGTGGGGGAGCAGTACTTC. It translates to CASSAGLAGVGEQYF.

Only a few counts were recorded for this clone. V is TRBV5-1 and J is TRBJ1-1; 10 bases agree with TRBD1. The CDR3 extends over 15 amino acids. Germline V lookup: CDR1 SGHRS, CDR2 YFSETQ. V trimming: 4 bases; J trimming: 4 bases; junction bases outside the gene matches: 7. CDR3 in amino acids: CASSARQGAGTEAFF. The CDR3 DNA reads as TGCGCCAGCAGCGCCCGACAGGGGGCGGGCACTGAAGCTTTCTTT.

This sequence joins TRBV7-9 and TRBJ1-6; D remains unclear. Trimming took off 1 base at V and 8 bases at J, with 6 bases between the two ends. This CDR3 contains 13 residues. CDR1 is SEHNR and CDR2 is FQNEAQ in the germline V gene (reference sequence). The CDR3 DNA reads TGTGCCAGCAGCTTAGACGGGGATTCACCCCTCCACTTT. As protein: CASSLDGDSPLHF.

Note on this clone: The junction departs from germline at one end; a sequencing error may be responsible. The rearrangement links TRBV7-9 to TRBJ2-7; TRBD2 is a possible D gene (6 bases). Germline assignment: CDR1 SEHNR and CDR2 FQNEAQ (reference sequence). CDR3 length: 14 residues. CDR3 in amino acids: CSSSLAEGTYEQYF. CDR3 in DNA: TGTTCCAGCAGCTTAGCGGAGGGGACCTACGAGCAGTACTTC.

This chain joins TRBV5-1 and TRBJ1-4; TRBD1 is a possible D gene (5 bases). Germline CDR1 reads SGHRS; CDR2 reads YFSETQ. The CDR3 is 14 residues long. The germline V and J ends were trimmed by 3 bases and 8 bases, with 14 bases remaining between them. DNA for the CDR3: TGCGCCAGCAGCTCACAGGCTGGGGGGGAAAAACTGTTTTTT. This translates into CASSSQAGGEKLFF.

The chain couples TRBV6-5 to TRBJ1-2, with a weak D call TRBD1 (5 bases). The CDR3 has 12 residues. Germline V gene lookup returns CDR1 MNHEY and CDR2 SVGAGI. V shed 10 bases and J shed 3 bases, with 12 bases lying between them. The CDR3 here is CATQGWDYGYTF. The CDR3 bases are TGTGCCACCCAGGGTTGGGACTATGGCTACACCTTC.

The rearrangement uses TRBV10-3 and TRBJ2-7, with D possibly matching TRBD1 (6 bases). Trimming took off 6 bases at V and 5 bases at J, with 20 bases between the two ends. The germline V gene has CDR1 ENHRY and CDR2 SYGVKD. CDR3 length equals 15 residues. The CDR3 protein is CAISDPGQGIDEQYF. The DNA for the CDR3 is TGTGCCATCAGCGACCCGGGGCAGGGGATAGACGAGCAGTACTTC.

This chain uses TRBV20-1 with TRBJ2-1; the D gene is possibly TRBD2 (6 bases). The CDR3 covers 11 residues. The V and J ends lost 8 bases and 6 bases respectively, with 11 bases between them. Germline CDR1 and CDR2: DFQATT and SNEGSKA (reference sequence). The CDR3 spells CSCLGGNEQFF. For the CDR3, the DNA is TGCAGTTGCCTGGGGGGCAATGAGCAGTTCTTC.

This clone was counted only a few times. V and J are TRBV27 and TRBJ2-1; D unclear. Germline V gene lookup returns CDR1 MNHEY and CDR2 SMNVEV (reference sequence). V was shortened by 2 bases and J by 5 bases, with 13 bases between the two germline ends. The CDR3 consists of 15 residues. The CDR3 bases are TGTGCCAGCAGTTTAAGCCCGAGCGCCCACAATGAGCAGTTCTTC. It specifies CASSLSPSAHNEQFF.

This rearrangement joins TRBV30 to TRBJ1-6; 7 positions agree with TRBD1. V shed 2 bases, J shed 7 bases, and the junction held 11 bases outside the gene matches. From germline, CDR1 is GTSNPN and CDR2 SVGIG (reference sequence). This CDR3 spans 16 amino acids. The CDR3 here is CAWSPSQQGLNSPLHF. The DNA of the CDR3 is TGTGCCTGGAGTCCCTCCCAACAGGGGTTAAATTCACCCCTCCACTTT.

The table lists this clone with a count of one. This chain joins TRBV30 and TRBJ2-7, with no clear D. This CDR3 has 13 residues. Trimming removed 2 bases from V and 0 bases from J, with 8 bases in between. Germline loops: CDR1 GTSNPN, CDR2 SVGIG (reference sequence). The CDR3 DNA sequence: TGTGCCTGGAGTTTCGGTTTCTCCTACGAGCAGTACTTC. This encodes CAWSFGFSYEQYF. The variable domain in full, completed from reference TRBV30 and TRBJ2-7, reads SQTIHQWPATLVQPVGSPLSLECTVEGTSNPNLYWYRQAAGRGLQLLFYSVGIGQISSEVPQNLSASRPQDRQFILSSKKLLLSDSGFYLCAWSFGFSYEQYFGPGTRLTVT.

The J gene is TRBJ2-6, the V gene TRBV11-3; TRBD1 aligns across 12 bases. The CDR3 runs 18 residues. CDR1 and CDR2 (germline): SGHNT, YENEEA. V dropped 3 bases and J dropped 3; count of bases not matched to a gene: 6. The chain's CDR3 is CASSFRDRGRGGANVLTF. In DNA, the CDR3 is TGTGCCAGCAGCTTTCGGGACAGGGGGCGTGGTGGGGCCAACGTCCTGACTTTC.

This clone was counted once. This chain connects TRBV10-1 to TRBJ1-3; D unresolved. This CDR3 region has 14 residues. Trimming took off 10 bases at V and 0 bases at J, with 13 bases between the two ends. CDR1 is WNHNN, CDR2 SYGVQD, per germline (reference sequence). The CDR3 spells CATNVDSSGNTIYF. The CDR3 nucleotides are TGCGCCACCAATGTTGATAGCTCTGGAAACACCATATATTTT.

This chain connects TRBV27 to TRBJ2-7; possible D gene TRBD2, 6 bases. The germline gives CDR1 MNHEY, CDR2 SMNVEV (reference sequence). V was shortened by 0 bases and J by 2 bases, with 14 bases between the two germline ends. CDR3 length: 16 amino acids. The CDR3 spells CASSLSAGDKPYEQYF. The DNA of the CDR3 is TGTGCCAGCAGTTTATCAGCGGGTGATAAACCCTACGAGCAGTACTTC.

This chain uses TRBV5-4 with TRBJ2-7; TRBD1 aligns across 8 bases. Germline CDR1 is SGHNT and CDR2 is YYREEE (reference sequence). This CDR3 comprises 13 residues. V was clipped by 4 bases and J by 6 bases; unmatched bases: 6. The DNA of the CDR3 is TGTGCCAGCAGCCTGGACAGGGCTTCCGAGCAGTACTTC. Protein: CASSLDRASEQYF.

This clone was seen more than once but under ten times. V is TRBV2 and J is TRBJ2-7, with TRBD1 as a possible D gene (6 bases). The V and J ends lost 3 bases and 4 bases respectively, with 7 bases between them. The germline gives CDR1 SNHLY, CDR2 FYNNEI. The CDR3 runs 12 residues. CDR3 nucleotide sequence: TGTGCCAGCAGTGACAGGGGTTACGAGCAGTACTTC. Translated, it gives CASSDRGYEQYF.

The table lists this clone with a few counts. V is TRBV6-6 and J is TRBJ2-2; 10 bases are a match to TRBD2. CDR1 MNHNY and CDR2 SVGAGI come from the germline V gene (reference sequence). This CDR3 spans 15 amino acids. Trimming removed 4 bases from V and 3 bases from J; junction bases left unmatched: 2. CDR3 amino acids: CASSSSGSYTGELFF. The CDR3 coding sequence is TGTGCCAGCAGTTCTAGCGGGAGCTACACCGGGGAGCTGTTTTTT.

This CDR3 reads CASSGIGTASSYEQYF. CDR3 DNA: TGTGCCAGCAGTGGAATAGGGACAGCTAGCTCCTACGAGCAGTACTTC. This chain links TRBV27 with TRBJ2-7; 7 bases are a match to TRBD1. J lost 0 bases, V lost 5 bases, and 10 bases had no gene match. Germline V gene sequence: CDR1 MNHEY, CDR2 SMNVEV (reference sequence). The CDR3 has 16 amino acids.

The J gene is TRBJ2-1, the V gene TRBV4-2, with D unclear. The germline V and J ends were trimmed by 0 bases and 12 bases, with 9 bases remaining between them. The V gene's germline CDR1 is LGHNA and CDR2 YNFKEQ. The CDR3 runs to 12 residues. The CDR3 DNA reads TGTGCCAGCAGCCAAGATCCGAACGGGCAGTTCTTC. It yields the protein CASSQDPNGQFF.

This clone showed up just once. This rearrangement joins TRBV5-5 to TRBJ2-7, with D hard to call. The CDR3 covers 15 residues. V was trimmed by 0 bases and J by 2 bases, leaving 12 bases between them. Germline V lookup: CDR1 SGHKS, CDR2 YYEKEE (reference sequence). The DNA for the CDR3 is TGTGCCAGCAGCTTGGGCCCACTAAGCACCTACGAGCAGTACTTC. It encodes CASSLGPLSTYEQYF. The full variable domain, its missing parts supplied by reference TRBV5-5 and TRBJ2-7, is DAGVTQSPTHLIKTRGQQVTLRCSPISGHKSVSWYQQVLGQGPQFIFQYYEKEERGRGNFPDRFSARQFPNYSSELNVNALLLGDSALYLCASSLGPLSTYEQYFGPGTRLTVT.

This chain joins TRBV4-1 and TRBJ2-3; 10 bases are a match to TRBD2. J gave up 5 bases and V 1 base, and 6 bases lay outside the gene matches. The CDR3 spans 16 residues. Germline V gene data show CDR1 as MGHRA and CDR2 as YSYEKL. DNA of the CDR3: TGCGCCAGCAGCCAAGTCGTTAGCGGGGGGCGAGATACGCAGTATTTT. It is translated as CASSQVVSGGRDTQYF.

The V call is TRBV6-1, the J call TRBJ2-7; maybe TRBD1 (5 bases). V lost 8 bases and J 0 bases, leaving 8 bases between the germline ends. The germline V gene has CDR1 MNHNS and CDR2 SASEGT. This CDR3 contains 12 residues. The CDR3 sequence: CASLDISYEQYF. The CDR3 DNA follows: TGTGCCAGCCTGGACATCTCCTACGAGCAGTACTTC.

This clone was seen a handful of times. The J gene is TRBJ1-1, the V gene TRBV5-1; 7 bases align to TRBD1. V gave up 4 bases and J gave up 4 bases; unmatched junction bases: 7. The V gene's germline CDR1 is SGHRS and CDR2 YFSETQ. This CDR3 is 14 amino acids long. CDR3 in DNA: TGCGCCAGCAGCACCCGACAGGGAACCACTGAAGCTTTCTTT. This translates into CASSTRQGTTEAFF. The variable domain in full, completed from reference TRBV5-1 and TRBJ1-1, reads KAGVTQTPRYLIKTRGQQVTLSCSPISGHRSVSWYQQTPGQGLQFLFEYFSETQRNKGNFPGRFSGRQFSNSRSEMNVSTLELGDSALYLCASSTRQGTTEAFFGQGTRLTVV.

The CDR3: CASRPNPGEGRGPWNEQYF. The CDR3 DNA follows: TGTGCCAGTAGGCCCAACCCCGGGGAGGGACGAGGACCTTGGAACGAGCAGTACTTC. The chain combines TRBV19 with TRBJ2-7, with 7 bases identical to TRBD2. The CDR3 extends over 19 amino acids. V trimming: 6 bases; J trimming: 5 bases; junction bases outside the gene matches: 25. Germline CDR1 reads LNHDA; CDR2 reads SQIVND (reference sequence).

This rearrangement joins TRBV11-2 to TRBJ1-1; D not resolved. V was pared by 5 bases and J by 4 bases, with 23 bases between. The germline V gene has CDR1 SGHAT and CDR2 FQNNGV. CDR3 length equals 17 residues. Written as DNA, the CDR3 is TGTGCCAGCAGCCCTTGGCGTAGAGGGATGGGGAGCACTGAAGCTTTCTTT. Its protein product is CASSPWRRGMGSTEAFF.

The chain's CDR3 is CASSPLAGAYNEQFF. CDR3 nucleotides: TGTGCCAGCAGTCCCTTAGCGGGCGCCTACAATGAGCAGTTCTTC. The J gene is TRBJ2-1, the V gene TRBV28, with 7 positions matching TRBD2. Germline V gene data show CDR1 as MDHEN and CDR2 as SYDVKM. CDR3 length: 15 residues. Losses at the gene ends were 5 bases for V and 2 bases for J; bases not matched to a gene: 6.

The chain recombines TRBV28 with TRBJ2-2; TRBD2 matches 12 bases. V lost 5 bases to trimming and J lost 5 bases; unmatched junction nucleotides: 3. Germline CDR1 reads MDHEN; CDR2 reads SYDVKM. This CDR3 is 15 amino acids long. DNA for the CDR3: TGTGCCAGCAGTGGCGGGACTAGCGGGACCGGGGAGCTGTTTTTT. Its protein product is CASSGGTSGTGELFF.